These 27 T cell receptor beta chains came from one sample sequenced in a study of neurological immune-mediated disorders. TCRdb reanalysed the 5' RACE reads using MiXCR and keeps one entry per CDR3 protein. In the table there are around 70,000 distinct CDR3 sequences, 3.2% of which are singletons. Sequencing was carried out using PBMCs. Receptor source: a woman in her forties or fifties with multiple sclerosis.

There are many counts of this clonotype. This chain connects TRBV11-2 to TRBJ2-1; 9 nucleotides agree with TRBD2. J was trimmed by 9 bases and V by 7 bases; bases with no gene match: 13. The germline gives CDR1 SGHAT, CDR2 FQNNGV. The CDR3 covers 15 residues. CDR3 bases: TGTGCCAGCAACTCCCGAGGGACTAGCAGGGGTGAGCAGTTCTTC. Its protein product is CASNSRGTSRGEQFF.

This clonotype was seen many times. The chain has TRBV19 and TRBJ2-4; D unresolved. The CDR3 runs to 13 residues. Trimming pared 4 bases from V and 0 bases from J, leaving 4 bases between. The germline gives CDR1 LNHDA, CDR2 SQIVND (reference sequence). CDR3 nucleotide sequence: TGTGCCAGTAGTACTGTAGCCAAAAACATTCAGTACTTC. Encoded protein: CASSTVAKNIQYF. Together with reference TRBV19 and TRBJ2-4, the CDR3 gives the full variable domain: DGGITQSPKYLFRKEGQNVTLSCEQNLNHDAMYWYRQDPGQGLRLIYYSQIVNDFQKGDIAEGYSVSREKKESFPLTVTSAQKNPTAFYLCASSTVAKNIQYFGAGTRLSVL.

This clonotype has ten or more counts. The chain links TRBV28 to TRBJ2-7, with a weak D call TRBD2 (5 bases). The germline V gene has CDR1 MDHEN and CDR2 SYDVKM. V gave up 7 bases and J gave up 3 bases, with 16 bases separating them. The CDR3 covers 14 residues. CDR3 amino acids: CASKSGGSFYEQYV. In DNA form, the CDR3 reads TGTGCCAGCAAAAGCGGTGGCTCTTTCTACGAGCAGTACGTC.

This clonotype was counted many times. The V and J genes are TRBV5-1 and TRBJ2-7; a possible D gene is TRBD2 (5 bases). The germline V gene has CDR1 SGHRS and CDR2 YFSETQ. This CDR3 region has 14 residues. V lost 0 bases and J 7 bases, leaving 14 bases between the germline ends. The CDR3 DNA reads as TGCGCCAGCAGCTTGGCCGCGTCCGGCGGGGAGCAGTACTTC. Its protein product is CASSLAASGGEQYF.

There are many counts of this clonotype. The V and J genes are TRBV15 and TRBJ2-2, with 10 bases fitting TRBD2. Germline V gene sequence: CDR1 LNHNV, CDR2 YYDKDF (reference sequence). The junction had 6 bases not matched to a gene; V was cut back by 0 bases and J by 5 bases. This CDR3 has 17 amino acids. The CDR3 nucleotides read TGTGCCACCAGCAGAGATGGCCTAGCGGGAGTTACCGGGGAGCTGTTTTTT. Amino acid sequence: CATSRDGLAGVTGELFF.

This clonotype has ten or more counts. J is TRBJ2-3 and V is TRBV5-4; TRBD2 is a possible D gene (6 bases). V was shortened by 5 bases and J by 4 bases, with 8 bases between the two germline ends. The CDR3 has 12 amino acids. Germline V CDR1 and CDR2: SGHNT, YYREEE (reference sequence). CDR3 in DNA: TGTGCCAGCAGAAGGGACTCAGATACGCAGTATTTT. The encoded protein is CASRRDSDTQYF.

This clonotype occurred many times. The genes are TRBV20-1 and TRBJ2-7; D unresolved. V was trimmed by 4 bases and J by 2 bases, leaving 15 bases between them. This CDR3 is built from 14 residues. Germline assignment: CDR1 DFQATT and CDR2 SNEGSKA (reference sequence). CDR3 residues: CSATDSNPAYEQYF. In nucleotides, the CDR3 is TGCAGTGCTACCGACTCCAACCCGGCCTACGAGCAGTACTTC.

This clonotype was found many times. The rearrangement joins TRBV10-3 to TRBJ1-1; the match to TRBD1 covers 8 bases. The CDR3 has 15 amino acids. J was trimmed by 4 bases and V by 0 bases; bases with no gene match: 4. Germline assignment: CDR1 ENHRY and CDR2 SYGVKD. In DNA, the CDR3 is TGTGCCATCAGTGAGTCTGGGCAGGGGGCCACTGAAGCTTTCTTT. This sequence encodes CAISESGQGATEAFF.

This clonotype was detected ten times or more. The chain couples TRBV12-3 or TRBV12-4 to TRBJ1-4, with D perhaps TRBD1 (5 bases). This CDR3 is 11 amino acids long. Trimming pared 6 bases from V and 10 bases from J, leaving 9 bases between. The CDR3, as DNA: TGTGCCAGCAGCCAGGGTGCAAAACTGTTTTTT. It specifies CASSQGAKLFF.

This clonotype was observed at least ten times. V is TRBV6-6 and J is TRBJ1-1; possibly TRBD1 for D (5 bases). Germline V gene lookup returns CDR1 MNHNY and CDR2 SVGAGI (reference sequence). CDR3 length: 15 residues. Trimming took off 1 base at V and 0 bases at J, with 9 bases between the two ends. The CDR3 region is CASSYFDSMNTEAFF. The DNA for the CDR3 is TGTGCCAGCAGTTACTTCGACAGCATGAACACTGAAGCTTTCTTT.

In its sample, this clonotype was seen many times. V and J are TRBV5-1 and TRBJ1-2, with a tentative D call TRBD1 (5 bases). The CDR3 spans 13 residues. Germline CDR1 SGHRS, CDR2 YFSETQ. Trimming cost V 4 bases and J 2 bases, with 9 bases left between them. The CDR3 DNA reads as TGCGCCAGCAGCATGACAGTCAACTATGGCTACACCTTC. It encodes CASSMTVNYGYTF.

In this sample, this clonotype turned up many times. The chain employs TRBV28 and TRBJ2-3; 8 nucleotides agree with TRBD1. Per germline, CDR1 MDHEN and CDR2 SYDVKM. The CDR3 totals 16 residues. With 3 bases clipped from V and 4 bases from J, the junction kept 9 bases outside the gene matches. The CDR3, as DNA: TGTGCCAGCAGTTTTCTCGGTCAGGGGGCGGCAGATACGCAGTATTTT. Encoded protein: CASSFLGQGAADTQYF.

This clonotype was seen many times. This rearrangement joins TRBV20-1 to TRBJ2-2; D perhaps matches TRBD1 (5 bases). The CDR3 length is 16 residues. Trimming stripped 6 bases from V and 1 base from J, with 18 bases between. Germline CDR1 reads DFQATT; CDR2 reads SNEGSKA (reference sequence). CDR3: CSATDLRRGNTGELFF. The CDR3 DNA follows: TGCAGTGCCACAGATCTAAGAAGGGGGAACACCGGGGAGCTGTTTTTT.

This clonotype was counted at least ten times. Relative to the germline gene, one junction end is altered; a read error may explain this. This sequence joins TRBV7-7 and TRBJ2-1, with unresolved D. There are 16 residues in the CDR3. CDR1 and CDR2 (germline): SSHAT, FNYEAQ (reference sequence). The CDR3 DNA sequence: TGTGCTAGCAGCCCCCTAGGTGGGGAAACTTACAATGAGCAGTTCTTC. It yields the protein CASSPLGGETYNEQFF. The whole variable domain, remainder taken from reference TRBV7-7 and TRBJ2-1, is GAGVSQSPRYKVTKRGQDVTLRCDPISSHATLYWYQQALGQGPEFLTYFNYEAQPDKSGLPSDRFSAERPEGSISTLTIQRTEQRDSAMYRCASSPLGGETYNEQFFGPGTRLTVL.

This clonotype showed up many times. The genes are TRBV12-5 and TRBJ2-2, with unresolved D. The CDR3 sequence is 15 residues long. Germline CDR1 LGHNT, CDR2 FRNRAP. V was pared by 3 bases and J by 1 base, with 9 bases between. CDR3 protein: CASGFPWGNTGELFF. The CDR3 coding sequence is TGTGCTAGTGGTTTCCCGTGGGGGAACACCGGGGAGCTGTTTTTT.

Many counts were recorded for this clonotype. This chain uses TRBV29-1 with TRBJ1-2; D gene uncertain. The germline gives CDR1 SQVTM, CDR2 ANQGSEA. The CDR3 runs 12 residues. Trimming left V 7 bases short and J 4 bases short, with 13 bases between. The CDR3 DNA follows: TGCAGCGGAGGTCAAGGGAGCTATGGCTACACCTTC. This codes for CSGGQGSYGYTF.

The table lists this clonotype with many counts. The chain links TRBV5-1 to TRBJ2-5, with TRBD2 matching 7 bases. CDR1 is SGHRS, CDR2 YFSETQ, per germline. V trimming: 2 bases; J trimming: 2 bases; junction bases outside the gene matches: 6. The CDR3 is 15 residues long. The CDR3 bases are TGCGCCAGCAGCTTTGGTTCTAGCGGACAAGAGACCCAGTACTTC. Translating it yields CASSFGSSGQETQYF.

This clonotype showed up many times. The chain is built from TRBV28 and TRBJ2-1; 7 nucleotides agree with TRBD2. V was pared by 5 bases and J by 3 bases, with 13 bases of the junction left unmatched. The CDR3 contains 17 residues. The germline V gene has CDR1 MDHEN and CDR2 SYDVKM. The CDR3 DNA sequence: TGTGCCAGCAGTCCCAACCCCTTCGGGGGGTTCTACAATGAGCAGTTCTTC. Amino acid sequence: CASSPNPFGGFYNEQFF.

The table lists this clonotype with many counts. The chain links TRBV7-7 to TRBJ2-1; D unclear. V was shortened by 3 bases and J by 5 bases, with 5 bases between the two germline ends. The CDR3 is made up of 12 amino acids. Germline CDR1 SSHAT, CDR2 FNYEAQ (reference sequence). The CDR3 DNA reads TGTGCCAGCAGCTTCCGTGACAATGAGCAGTTCTTC. It specifies CASSFRDNEQFF.

This clonotype turned up a few times. The CDR3 is CASSDGTSGQETQYF. For the CDR3, the DNA is TGTGCCAGCAGTGACGGGACTAGCGGCCAAGAGACCCAGTACTTC. V and J are TRBV6-6 and TRBJ2-5; 11 bases line up with TRBD2. Germline V gene lookup returns CDR1 MNHNY and CDR2 SVGAGI (reference sequence). This CDR3 is built from 15 residues. Germline trimming cut 5 bases from V and 1 base from J; bases unmatched to any gene: 3.

This clonotype was recorded at least ten times. The genes are TRBV13 and TRBJ1-2; TRBD1 might be the D (5 bases). CDR1 and CDR2 (germline): PRHDT, FYEKMQ (reference sequence). Between the trimmed V and J ends, which lost 6 bases and 3 bases, there was a span of 14 bases. The CDR3 is made up of 14 amino acids. CDR3 DNA sequence: TGTGCCAGCAGGAGTCAGGGAGAGGACTATGGCTACACCTTC. It is translated as CASRSQGEDYGYTF. Looking up the rest from reference TRBV13 and TRBJ1-2 gives the full variable domain: AAGVIQSPRHLIKEKRETATLKCYPIPRHDTVYWYQQGPGQDPQFLISFYEKMQSDKGSIPDRFSAQQFSDYHSELNMSSLELGDSALYFCASRSQGEDYGYTFGSGTRLTVV.

The genes are TRBV6-5 and TRBJ2-3, with D maybe TRBD1 (5 bases). The CDR3 consists of 14 residues. From germline, CDR1 is MNHEY and CDR2 SVGAGI. Trimming shortened V by 6 bases and J by 1 base, and 11 bases separated the two germline ends. CDR3 DNA sequence: TGTGCCAGCAGCAGGACATCCCGCACAGATACGCAGTATTTT. Protein sequence: CASSRTSRTDTQYF.

This clonotype was counted at least ten times. The J gene is TRBJ2-5, the V gene TRBV5-5; D possibly corresponds to TRBD1 (6 bases). V was pared by 4 bases and J by 5 bases, with 12 bases between. This CDR3 comprises 13 residues. Germline V gene data show CDR1 as SGHKS and CDR2 as YYEKEE (reference sequence). In DNA form, the CDR3 reads TGTGCCAGCAGCCCCCCCCAGGGGGAGACCCAGTACTTC. It encodes CASSPPQGETQYF.

This clonotype was observed at least ten times. CDR3 in DNA: TGTGCCAGCAGCTTAGAGGGACTAGCGGGGGAAGAGCAGTACGTC. It is translated as CASSLEGLAGEEQYV. The genes are TRBV11-2 and TRBJ2-7; 14 nucleotides match TRBD2. Looked up from germline, CDR1 is SGHAT and CDR2 is FQNNGV. This CDR3 has 15 residues. Unmatched junction bases numbered 2, after V lost 0 bases and J lost 7 bases.

The sample holds many counts of this clonotype. The rearrangement uses TRBV6-6 and TRBJ1-1, with TRBD1 as a possible D gene (5 bases). The germline V and J ends were trimmed by 1 base and 6 bases, with 15 bases remaining between them. The CDR3 contains 15 residues. Germline-derived CDR1 and CDR2 are MNHNY and SVGAGI (reference sequence). CDR3 residues: CASSYFEMGVAEAFF. The CDR3 bases are TGTGCCAGCAGTTACTTTGAGATGGGGGTAGCTGAAGCTTTCTTT.

This clonotype came up many times. This chain uses TRBV7-3 with TRBJ2-6, with D tentatively TRBD2 (5 bases). The CDR3 length is 17 residues. Trimming pared 2 bases from V and 1 base from J, leaving 12 bases between. The germline V gene has CDR1 SGHTA and CDR2 FQGTGA. The CDR3 protein is CASSLGPLVSGANVLTF. As DNA, the CDR3 is TGTGCCAGCAGCTTAGGACCACTAGTATCTGGGGCCAACGTCCTGACTTTC.

At least ten counts were recorded for this clonotype. This sequence joins TRBV7-2 and TRBJ1-6, with TRBD1 as a possible D gene (6 bases). Trimming left V 6 bases short and J 7 bases short, with 16 bases between. CDR3 length: 15 residues. Germline CDR1 and CDR2: SGHTA and FQGNSA. In DNA form, the CDR3 reads TGTGCCAGCAGACGAACAGGGTCTGACAATTCACCCCTCCACTTT. Protein sequence: CASRRTGSDNSPLHF.